The present T cell receptor beta chain was sequenced within a study of human T cells and chemical hapten exposure. Overall study context: Chiefly women, the patients showed alopecia areata, totalis or universalis. Regarding the study as a whole: The study found expanded TCRs formed significantly more large CDR3 similarity clusters than controls.

TCRdb itself ran the RACE reads through MiXCR, one entry per CDR3 protein. Among 75,000 to 95,000 distinct CDR3 sequences, approximately 10% were seen once, and the ten largest hold less than 2.5%. Time point denoted: patch test 2, 6 weeks after DPC sensitization. Treatment defined: therapeutic diphenylcyclopropenone sensitization with weekly scalp DPC. At patch-test visits, sampling came before the patch test. CDR1 is SGHRS, CDR2 YFSETQ, per germline. There are 20 residues in the CDR3. V trimming: 3 bases; J trimming: 0 bases; junction bases outside the gene matches: 15. Concerning this clonotype itself: What it binds is not known.

This chain links TRBV5-1 with TRBJ1-5, with TRBD1 matching over 10 bases. The sample here was whole blood, taken in connection with sensitization to the hapten diphenylcyclopropenone (DPC). This TCR came from a man aged 35 to 55 with alopecia areata. Some clones in this sample may be carry-over from other donors' samples. The CDR3: CASSSGLRDRGPYSNQPQHF. The DNA for the CDR3 is TGCGCCAGCAGCTCTGGTCTGCGGGACAGGGGACCCTATAGCAATCAGCCCCAGCATTTT. Looking up the rest from reference TRBV5-1 and TRBJ1-5 gives the full variable domain: KAGVTQTPRYLIKTRGQQVTLSCSPISGHRSVSWYQQTPGQGLQFLFEYFSETQRNKGNFPGRFSGRQFSNSRSEMNVSTLELGDSALYLCASSSGLRDRGPYSNQPQHFGDGTRLSIL.